A single sample gave rise to the 15 T cell receptor beta chains below, sequenced in a study of early T cells in non-severe SARS-CoV-2 infection. TCRdb reanalysed the 5' RACE reads using MiXCR and keeps one entry per CDR3 protein. Of roughly 60,000 distinct CDR3 sequences in the sample, around 13% were seen once. Source material: whole blood. These receptors all come from an adult who was a healthcare worker with PCR-confirmed SARS-CoV-2 infection or an uninfected control (not recorded which).

The table lists this clonotype with many counts. The chain carries TRBV30 and TRBJ1-5, with TRBD1 matching 8 bases. Germline-derived CDR1 and CDR2 are GTSNPN and SVGIG (reference sequence). Trimming took 0 bases from V and 5 from J; bases not matched to a gene: 6. The CDR3 covers 15 residues. The CDR3 here is CAWSVRTGIDQPQHF. The CDR3 coding sequence is TGTGCCTGGAGTGTAAGGACAGGGATTGATCAGCCCCAGCATTTT.

The chain couples TRBV11-2 to TRBJ1-1; 7 bases are shared with TRBD1. From germline, CDR1 is SGHAT and CDR2 FQNNGV. The CDR3 spans 17 residues. Trimming removed 5 bases from V and 2 bases from J; junction bases left unmatched: 14. The CDR3 DNA reads as TGTGCCAGCAGCCGGCGGGCGACCGGGACAGATAACACTGAAGCTTTCTTT. It codes for CASSRRATGTDNTEAFF. Complete variable domain (other parts from reference TRBV11-2 and TRBJ1-1): EAGVAQSPRYKIIEKRQSVAFWCNPISGHATLYWYQQILGQGPKLLIQFQNNGVVDDSQLPKDRFSAERLKGVDSTLKIQPAKLEDSAVYLCASSRRATGTDNTEAFFGQGTRLTVV.

This clonotype was observed at least ten times. The V and J genes are TRBV6-2 or TRBV6-3 and TRBJ2-5; 8 bases map to TRBD1. This CDR3 spans 15 amino acids. Per the germline V gene, CDR1 is MNHEY and CDR2 is SVGEGT. Trimming took 6 bases from V and 5 from J; bases not matched to a gene: 11. The chain's CDR3 is CASRETGGRLETQYF. Here the CDR3 DNA reads TGTGCCAGCAGAGAAACAGGGGGACGATTGGAGACCCAGTACTTC.

The J gene is TRBJ1-2, the V gene TRBV7-9; D remains ambiguous. This CDR3 comprises 12 residues. The V gene lost 1 base and the J gene lost 8 bases, with 8 bases spanning the gap. Per the germline V gene, CDR1 is SEHNR and CDR2 is FQNEAQ (reference sequence). This chain's CDR3 is CASSLVSWGYTF. Here the CDR3 DNA reads TGTGCCAGCAGCTTAGTGTCCTGGGGCTACACCTTC. Variable domain in full (rest from reference TRBV7-9 and TRBJ1-2): DTGVSQNPRHKITKRGQNVTFRCDPISEHNRLYWYRQTLGQGPEFLTYFQNEAQLEKSRLLSDRFSAERPKGSFSTLEIQRTEQGDSAMYLCASSLVSWGYTFGSGTRLTVV.

This clonotype was picked up a small number of times. The rearrangement uses TRBV7-3 and TRBJ2-7; D perhaps matches TRBD1 (6 bases). The CDR3 has 14 residues. V lost 4 bases to trimming and J lost 0 bases, with 10 bases between them. In germline, CDR1 is SGHTA, CDR2 FQGTGA. CDR3: CASSSDRYSYEQYF. The CDR3 nucleotides read TGTGCCAGCAGCTCAGACAGGTACTCCTACGAGCAGTACTTC.

This clonotype was counted a few times. The CDR3: CASNYRYGGGNTGELFF. CDR3 nucleotides: TGTGCCAGCAACTACCGCTATGGCGGGGGGAACACCGGGGAGCTGTTTTTT. The rearrangement links TRBV6-5 to TRBJ2-2, with TRBD2 matching 7 bases. V gave up 7 bases and J gave up 1 base; unmatched junction bases: 12. CDR1 and CDR2 (germline): MNHEY, SVGAGI. This CDR3 is 17 amino acids long.

This clonotype has a count of ten or more. The chain employs TRBV4-1 and TRBJ2-5; 7 bases line up with TRBD1. Germline V gene data show CDR1 as MGHRA and CDR2 as YSYEKL. The CDR3 loop spans 17 amino acids. After removal of 4 bases from V and 5 bases from J, the junction contained 16 bases not matched to a gene. The CDR3 nucleotides are TGCGCCAGCAGCCCTGTGGGCAGGGGGTCCCGAGGGGAGACCCAGTACTTC. Protein: CASSPVGRGSRGETQYF.

The J gene is TRBJ2-1, the V gene TRBV5-1; D is ambiguous. V was pared by 0 bases and J by 0 bases, with 7 bases between. The CDR3 extends over 15 amino acids. The germline gives CDR1 SGHRS, CDR2 YFSETQ. The CDR3 DNA follows: TGCGCCAGCAGCTTGGACTCGACCTCCTACAATGAGCAGTTCTTC. It translates to CASSLDSTSYNEQFF.

There are many counts of this clonotype. V gene TRBV6-5 combines with J gene TRBJ2-1, with 10 bases that match TRBD2. This CDR3 has 16 residues. Germline V gene sequence: CDR1 MNHEY, CDR2 SVGAGI. The trim removed 0 bases at V and 7 bases at J, leaving 6 bases unmatched. This chain's CDR3 is CASSYSPAGGANEQFF. The CDR3 nucleotides read TGTGCCAGCAGTTACTCTCCAGCGGGGGGGGCGAATGAGCAGTTCTTC.

The chain has TRBV6-5 and TRBJ2-1; perhaps TRBD1 as D (5 bases). In germline, CDR1 is MNHEY, CDR2 SVGAGI. The CDR3 has 13 residues. V was pared by 7 bases and J by 10 bases, with 17 bases between. The CDR3 reads CASTYSRVGEQFF. The CDR3 bases are TGTGCCAGCACCTACTCCAGGGTCGGAGAGCAGTTCTTC.

This rearrangement joins TRBV25-1 to TRBJ2-7; a weak D match, TRBD2 (6 bases). From germline, CDR1 is MGHDK and CDR2 SYGVNS. CDR3 length equals 13 residues. Trimming pared 4 bases from V and 3 bases from J, leaving 10 bases between. The chain's CDR3 is CASSGGLSYEQYF. CDR3 DNA sequence: TGTGCCAGCAGTGGGGGACTGAGCTACGAGCAGTACTTC.

This chain links TRBV7-3 with TRBJ1-5; D is ambiguous. The V and J ends lost 0 bases and 4 bases respectively, with 4 bases between them. Per germline, CDR1 SGHTA and CDR2 FQGTGA. The CDR3 consists of 13 residues. CDR3 nucleotide sequence: TGTGCCAGCAGCTTAACCCCGAATCAGCCCCAGCATTTT. The encoded protein is CASSLTPNQPQHF.

The chain joins TRBV18 to TRBJ2-7; the D is unclear. The CDR3 runs to 14 residues. CDR1 is KGHSH and CDR2 is LQKENI in the germline V gene. V was clipped by 0 bases and J by 1 base, with 7 bases between them. The CDR3 DNA reads as TGTGCCAGCTCACCACCGTCCAAGTCCTACGAGCAGTACTTC. This encodes CASSPPSKSYEQYF.

This clonotype was recorded once. The V and J genes are TRBV7-2 and TRBJ1-6; weak D call: TRBD1 (6 bases). The CDR3 length is 14 residues. The V gene's germline CDR1 is SGHTA and CDR2 FQGNSA. Trimming removed 3 bases at V and 6 bases at J, with 9 bases between. This CDR3 is CASSFRTANSPLHF. In DNA, the CDR3 is TGTGCCAGCAGCTTTAGGACAGCTAATTCACCCCTCCACTTT.

CDR3 in amino acids: CAAGVGDRGPTDTQYF. CDR3 in DNA: TGTGCCGCCGGGGTGGGGGACAGGGGGCCAACAGATACGCAGTATTTT. This sequence joins TRBV10-3 and TRBJ2-3; 12 bases agree with TRBD1. This CDR3 is built from 16 residues. The germline CDR1 and CDR2 sequences are ENHRY and SYGVKD. Unmatched junction bases numbered 12, after V lost 11 bases and J lost 3 bases.